Listed below are T cell receptor beta chains from one sample, sequenced in a study of T cell responses to AZD1222 COVID-19 vaccine. Some clones are missing from TCRdb's copy, which holds only in-frame ones; the method was immunoSEQ multiplex PCR. This table has around 150,000 clones, around 95% appearing once. The specimen comprised peripheral blood, sampled on day 0 of AZD1222 vaccination. These receptors were taken from an adult in good health. Each CDR3 is given with its conserved first and last residue. The D gene is left open where the match is weak. Clone size appears in some rows only: once, few, many, or a class for an expanded clone.

D gene | J gene | V gene | clone size | CDR3 DNA | CDR3 protein
- | TRBJ1-2 | TRBV21-1 | - | TGTGCTAGCAACAGGGTCAACTATGGCTACACCTTC | CASNRVNYGYTF
TRBD1 | TRBJ2-1 | TRBV19 | once | TGTGCCAGTACCCCCCAAGGACAGGGAACATTTGAGCAGTTCTTC | CASTPQGQGTFEQFF
- | TRBJ1-1 | TRBV27 | - | TGTGCCAGCAGTTTTGGTTGGAGCACTGAAGCTTTCTTT | CASSFGWSTEAFF
- | TRBJ2-1 | TRBV4-2 | - | TGTGCCAGCAGCCCCGCCCCGGATGAGCAGTTCTTC | CASSPAPDEQFF
- | TRBJ2-1 | TRBV9 | once | TGTGCCAGCAGCGTTATTAGCGGTGTCAAGAATGAGCAGTTCTTC | CASSVISGVKNEQFF
- | TRBJ2-7 | TRBV6-5 | - | TGTGCCAGCAGTTACTCGATTTCTCGGACAGTCTACGAGCAGTACTTC | CASSYSISRTVYEQYF
- | TRBJ1-5 | TRBV19 | - | TGTGCCAGTAGGACCAAGGGGGAGAGCAATCAGCCCCAGCATTTT | CASRTKGESNQPQHF
TRBD1 | TRBJ1-2 | TRBV29-1 | few | TGCAGCGTTGAAGGCGACAGGGACTATGGCTACACCTTC | CSVEGDRDYGYTF
- | TRBJ1-2 | TRBV9 | - | TGTGCCAGCAGCACAAGTTCCCCCCAGGGGACCTATGGCTACACCTTC | CASSTSSPQGTYGYTF
- | TRBJ1-3 | TRBV10-2 | - | TGCGCCAGCAGTGACAGGGATGGAAACACCATATATTTT | CASSDRDGNTIYF
TRBD1 | TRBJ1-5 | TRBV5-1 | - | TGCGCCAGCAGCTTGGGCACAGGGGGCGGACAGCCCCAGCATTTT | CASSLGTGGGQPQHF
TRBD2 | TRBJ2-2 | TRBV14 | - | TGTGCCAGCAGCCCCGTGGCGGGGGCGAACACCGGGGAGCTGTTTTTT | CASSPVAGANTGELFF
TRBD1 | TRBJ1-2 | TRBV18 | - | TGTGCCAGCTCACCACCGGACAGGGGGCTAGGCTACACCTTC | CASSPPDRGLGYTF
TRBD1 | TRBJ1-4 | TRBV27 | - | TGTGCCAGCAGTTTCGTTGGACAGGCAGAGGAAAAACTGTTTTTT | CASSFVGQAEEKLFF
TRBD2 | TRBJ2-2 | TRBV3-1/TRBV3-2 | once | TGTGCCAGCAGCCGGACTAGCGGGAGGTCCGGGGAGCTGTTTTTT | CASSRTSGRSGELFF
- | TRBJ1-2 | TRBV28 | - | TGTGCCAGCAGTTTAATTTCGTCGGCCCTCTGGAGTGACGGCTACACCTTC | CASSLISSALWSDGYTF
- | TRBJ2-1 | TRBV5-1 | - | TGCGCCAGCAGCTTGGGGACTACAGTTTATTTTGGCAATGAGCAGTTCTTC | CASSLGTTVYFGNEQFF
- | TRBJ2-7 | TRBV6-5 | - | TGTGCCAGCAGTCACGGACCCGAGCAGTACTTC | CASSHGPEQYF
TRBD1 | TRBJ2-1 | TRBV6-5 | - | TGTGCCAGCAGTTTTCCGGGACAGGGGAAGAGCAATGAGCAGTTCTTC | CASSFPGQGKSNEQFF
TRBD1 | TRBJ1-2 | TRBV28 | - | TGTGCCAGCAGTTTATACCCAGGGGGCAACTATGGCTACACCTTC | CASSLYPGGNYGYTF
TRBD2 | TRBJ2-1 | TRBV7-6 | once | TGTGCCAGCAGCTTAGCGGGGAGGACTAGCGGGTACAATGAGCAGTTCTTC | CASSLAGRTSGYNEQFF
- | TRBJ1-2 | TRBV5-5 | - | TGTGCCAGCAGCTTGGGCGACAGGGGCTACACCTTC | CASSLGDRGYTF
- | TRBJ1-5 | TRBV10-3 | - | TGTGCCATCAGTGCGGGGCAGGCGTTGGATCAGCCCCAGCATTTT | CAISAGQALDQPQHF
- | TRBJ2-3 | TRBV7-9 | - | TGTGCCAGCAGCCTTAAGCTCAACGTAGCAGATACGCAGTATTTT | CASSLKLNVADTQYF
TRBD1 | TRBJ2-7 | TRBV6-5 | - | TGTGCCAGCAGACGACAGGGGCTATTTTACGAGCAGTACTTC | CASRRQGLFYEQYF
- | TRBJ1-1 | TRBV6-4 | - | TGTGCCAGCAGTGACTCGGGGGAGACTGAAGCTTTCTTT | CASSDSGETEAFF
TRBD2 | TRBJ2-2 | TRBV6-1 | - | TGTGCCAGCAGTGTCTCCGGGACTAGCGGGAGCCCCGGGGAGCTGTTTTTT | CASSVSGTSGSPGELFF
- | TRBJ2-1 | TRBV20-1 | - | TGCAGTGCTAGTAAGGCCACGGGACGACGGGATGAGCAGTTCTTC | CSASKATGRRDEQFF
TRBD1 | TRBJ2-2 | TRBV11-3 | - | TGTGCCAGCAGCAGCCGGGACAGGGTCACCGGGGAGCTGTTTTTT | CASSSRDRVTGELFF
- | TRBJ2-4 | TRBV16 | once | TGTGCCAGCAGCCAAACGTTAGTAGGCAGGTTCCTAAACTTC | CASSQTLVGRFLNF